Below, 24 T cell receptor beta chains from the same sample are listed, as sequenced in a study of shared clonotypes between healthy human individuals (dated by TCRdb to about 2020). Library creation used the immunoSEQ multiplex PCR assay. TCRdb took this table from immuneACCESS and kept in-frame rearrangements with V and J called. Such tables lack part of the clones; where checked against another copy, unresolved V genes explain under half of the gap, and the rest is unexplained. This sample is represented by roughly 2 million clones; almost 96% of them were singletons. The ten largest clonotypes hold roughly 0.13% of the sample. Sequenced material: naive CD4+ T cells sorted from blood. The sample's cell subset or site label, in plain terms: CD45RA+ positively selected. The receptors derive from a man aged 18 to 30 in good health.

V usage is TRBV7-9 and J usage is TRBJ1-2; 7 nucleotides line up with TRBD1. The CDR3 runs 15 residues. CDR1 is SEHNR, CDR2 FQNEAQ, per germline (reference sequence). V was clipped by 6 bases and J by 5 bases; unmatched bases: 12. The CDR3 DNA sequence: TGTGCCAGCAGTTTAACGACAGGGAAAGGGTATGGCTACACCTTC. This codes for CASSLTTGKGYGYTF.

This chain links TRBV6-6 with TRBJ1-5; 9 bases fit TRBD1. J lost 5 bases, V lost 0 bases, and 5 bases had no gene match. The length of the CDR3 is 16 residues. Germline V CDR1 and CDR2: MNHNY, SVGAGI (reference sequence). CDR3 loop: CASSYSGQGTDQPQHF. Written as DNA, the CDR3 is TGTGCCAGCAGTTACTCCGGACAGGGGACGGATCAGCCCCAGCATTTT.

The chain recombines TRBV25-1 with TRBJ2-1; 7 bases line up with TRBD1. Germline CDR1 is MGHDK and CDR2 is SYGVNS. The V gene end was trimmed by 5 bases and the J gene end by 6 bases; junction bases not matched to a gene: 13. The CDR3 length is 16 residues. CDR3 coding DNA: TGTGCCAGCAGTCCCCTCGACAGGGCCCTTCTCAATGAGCAGTTCTTC. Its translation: CASSPLDRALLNEQFF.

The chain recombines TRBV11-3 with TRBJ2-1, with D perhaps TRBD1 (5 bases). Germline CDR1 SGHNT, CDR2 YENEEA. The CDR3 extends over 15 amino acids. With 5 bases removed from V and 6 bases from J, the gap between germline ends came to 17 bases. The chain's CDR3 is CASSLEGSRVNEQFF. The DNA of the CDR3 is TGTGCCAGCAGCCTCGAAGGTAGCAGGGTCAATGAGCAGTTCTTC.

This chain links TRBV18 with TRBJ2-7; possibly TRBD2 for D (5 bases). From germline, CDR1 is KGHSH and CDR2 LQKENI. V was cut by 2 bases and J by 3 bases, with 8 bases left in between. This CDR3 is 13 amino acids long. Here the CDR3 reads CASSPAGNYEQYF. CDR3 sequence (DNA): TGTGCCAGCTCACCAGCGGGTAACTACGAGCAGTACTTC.

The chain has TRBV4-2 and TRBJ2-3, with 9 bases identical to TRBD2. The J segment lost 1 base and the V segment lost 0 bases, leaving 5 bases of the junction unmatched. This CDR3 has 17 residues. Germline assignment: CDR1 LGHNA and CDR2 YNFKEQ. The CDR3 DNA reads TGTGCCAGCAGCCAAGATAGGGCTAGCGGGGGCACAGATACGCAGTATTTT. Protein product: CASSQDRASGGTDTQYF.

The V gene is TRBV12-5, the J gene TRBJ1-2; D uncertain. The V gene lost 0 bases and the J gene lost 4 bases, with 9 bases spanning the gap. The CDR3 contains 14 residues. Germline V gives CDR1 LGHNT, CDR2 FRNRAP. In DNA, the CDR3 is TGTGCTAGTGGTTTGGTACCGGCAGTCTATGGCTACACCTTC. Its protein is CASGLVPAVYGYTF.

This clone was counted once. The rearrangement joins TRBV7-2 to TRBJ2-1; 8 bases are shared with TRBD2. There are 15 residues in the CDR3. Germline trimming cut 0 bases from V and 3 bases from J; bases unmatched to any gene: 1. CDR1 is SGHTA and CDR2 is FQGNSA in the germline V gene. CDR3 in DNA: TGTGCCAGCAGCTTAGCCGCGGGAGGCTACAATGAGCAGTTCTTC. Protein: CASSLAAGGYNEQFF.

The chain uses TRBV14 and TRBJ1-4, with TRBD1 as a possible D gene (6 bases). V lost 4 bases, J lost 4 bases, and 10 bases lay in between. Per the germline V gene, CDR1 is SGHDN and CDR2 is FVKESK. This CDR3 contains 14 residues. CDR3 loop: CASSRDINNEKLFF. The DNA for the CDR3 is TGTGCCAGCAGCCGGGACATAAATAATGAAAAACTGTTTTTT.

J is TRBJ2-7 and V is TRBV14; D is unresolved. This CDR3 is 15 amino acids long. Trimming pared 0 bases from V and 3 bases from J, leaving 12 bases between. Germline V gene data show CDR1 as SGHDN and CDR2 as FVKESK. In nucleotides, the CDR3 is TGTGCCAGCAGCCAAGACTACGGAGCATACTACGAGCAGTACTTC. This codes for CASSQDYGAYYEQYF. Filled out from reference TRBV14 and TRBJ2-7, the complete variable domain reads EAGVTQFPSHSVIEKGQTVTLRCDPISGHDNLYWYRRVMGKEIKFLLHFVKESKQDESGMPNNRFLAERTGGTYSTLKVQPAELEDSGVYFCASSQDYGAYYEQYFGPGTRLTVT.

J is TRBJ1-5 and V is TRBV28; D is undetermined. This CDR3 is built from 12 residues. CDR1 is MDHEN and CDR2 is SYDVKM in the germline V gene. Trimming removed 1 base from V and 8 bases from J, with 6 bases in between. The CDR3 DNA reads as TGTGCCAGCAGTTTATTGTACAAGCCCCAGCATTTT. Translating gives CASSLLYKPQHF.

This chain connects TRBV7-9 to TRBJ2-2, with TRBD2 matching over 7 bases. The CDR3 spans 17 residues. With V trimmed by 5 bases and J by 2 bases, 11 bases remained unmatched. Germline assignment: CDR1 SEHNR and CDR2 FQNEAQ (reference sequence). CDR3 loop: CASSRRGAGINTGELFF. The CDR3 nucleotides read TGTGCCAGCAGCCGACGGGGAGCGGGGATTAACACCGGGGAGCTGTTTTTT.

The CDR3 nucleotides are TGTGCCAGCAGCTTGAGGGGTCTGACTGAAGCTTTCTTT. Residues: CASSLRGLTEAFF. V and J are TRBV7-8 and TRBJ1-1; weak D call: TRBD1 (5 bases). Germline V gives CDR1 SGHVS, CDR2 FQNEAQ. The CDR3 totals 13 residues. The ends were cut back, 3 bases at V and 5 bases at J, with 10 bases in the middle.

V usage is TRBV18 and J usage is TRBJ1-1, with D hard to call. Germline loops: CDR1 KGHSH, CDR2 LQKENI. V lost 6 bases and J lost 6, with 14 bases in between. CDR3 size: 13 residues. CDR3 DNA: TGTGCCAGCTCCCCGACTGTTTCCGCTGAAGCTTTCTTT. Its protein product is CASSPTVSAEAFF.

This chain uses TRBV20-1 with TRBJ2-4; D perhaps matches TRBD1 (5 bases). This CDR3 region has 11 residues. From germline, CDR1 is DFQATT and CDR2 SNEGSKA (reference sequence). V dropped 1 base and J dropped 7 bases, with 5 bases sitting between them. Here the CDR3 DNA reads TGCAGTGCTAGAGCAGGGAACATTCAGTACTTC. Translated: CSARAGNIQYF.

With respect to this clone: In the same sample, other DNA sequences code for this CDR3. CDR3 nucleotide sequence: TGTGCCAGCAGTGACACGGGTTATGGCTACACCTTC. Encoded protein: CASSDTGYGYTF. V gene TRBV2 combines with J gene TRBJ1-2; D is ambiguous. In germline, CDR1 is SNHLY, CDR2 FYNNEI. The V and J ends lost 3 bases and 5 bases respectively, with 7 bases between them. This CDR3 spans 12 amino acids.

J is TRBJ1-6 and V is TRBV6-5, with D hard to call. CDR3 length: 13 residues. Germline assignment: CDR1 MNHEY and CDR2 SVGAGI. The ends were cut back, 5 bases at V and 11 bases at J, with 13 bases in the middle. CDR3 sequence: CASSRSATTPLHF. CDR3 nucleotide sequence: TGTGCCAGCAGTCGGTCCGCCACCACACCCCTCCACTTT.

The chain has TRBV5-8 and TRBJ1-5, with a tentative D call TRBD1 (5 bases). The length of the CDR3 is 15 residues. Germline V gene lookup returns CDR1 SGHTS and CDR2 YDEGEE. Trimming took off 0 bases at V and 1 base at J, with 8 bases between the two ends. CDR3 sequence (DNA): TGTGCCAGCAGCTTGGGAGGGGTCAGCAATCAGCCCCAGCATTTT. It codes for CASSLGGVSNQPQHF.

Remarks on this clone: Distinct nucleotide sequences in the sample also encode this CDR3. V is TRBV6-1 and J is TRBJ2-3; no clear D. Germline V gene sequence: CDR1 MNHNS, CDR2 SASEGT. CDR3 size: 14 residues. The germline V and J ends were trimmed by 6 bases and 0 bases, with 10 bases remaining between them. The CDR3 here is CASSRTVSTDTQYF. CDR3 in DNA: TGTGCCAGCAGCCGGACGGTTAGCACAGATACGCAGTATTTT.

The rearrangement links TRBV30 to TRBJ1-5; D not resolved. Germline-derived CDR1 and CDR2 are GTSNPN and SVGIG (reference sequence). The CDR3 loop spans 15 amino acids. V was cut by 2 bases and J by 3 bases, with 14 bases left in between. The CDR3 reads CAWSNRATINQPQHF. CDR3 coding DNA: TGTGCCTGGAGTAATAGGGCTACAATCAATCAGCCCCAGCATTTT.

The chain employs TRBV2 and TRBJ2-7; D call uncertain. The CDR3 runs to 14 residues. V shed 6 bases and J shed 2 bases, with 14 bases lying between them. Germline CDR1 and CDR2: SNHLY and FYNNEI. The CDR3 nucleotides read TGTGCCAGCAGAAAAGTTGAAACAGCCTACGAGCAGTACTTC. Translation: CASRKVETAYEQYF. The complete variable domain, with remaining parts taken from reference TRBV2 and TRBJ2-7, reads EPEVTQTPSHQVTQMGQEVILRCVPISNHLYFYWYRQILGQKVEFLVSFYNNEISEKSEIFDDQFSVERPDGSNFTLKIRSTKLEDSAMYFCASRKVETAYEQYFGPGTRLTVT.

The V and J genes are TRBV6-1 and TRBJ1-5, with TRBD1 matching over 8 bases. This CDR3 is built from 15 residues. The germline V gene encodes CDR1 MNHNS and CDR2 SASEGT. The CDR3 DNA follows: TGTGCGACAGGGGATAATACGGGTGGCAATCAGCCCCAGCATTTT. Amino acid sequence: CATGDNTGGNQPQHF.

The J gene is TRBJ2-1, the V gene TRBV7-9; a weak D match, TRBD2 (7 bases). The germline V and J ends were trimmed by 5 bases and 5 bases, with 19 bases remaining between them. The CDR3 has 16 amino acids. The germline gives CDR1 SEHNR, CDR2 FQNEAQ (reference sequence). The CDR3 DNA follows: TGTGCCAGCAGCCCGACGTGGGGGGGCACTAACAATGAGCAGTTCTTC. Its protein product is CASSPTWGGTNNEQFF.

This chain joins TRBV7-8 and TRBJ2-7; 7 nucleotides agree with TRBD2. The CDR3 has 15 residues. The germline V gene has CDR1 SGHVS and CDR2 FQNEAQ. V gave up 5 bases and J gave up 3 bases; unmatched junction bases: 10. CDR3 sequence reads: CASSLWASGVYEQYF. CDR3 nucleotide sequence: TGTGCCAGCAGCCTTTGGGCTAGCGGAGTCTACGAGCAGTACTTC.